This TCR beta chain was captured by sequencing in a study of blood T cell repertoires in COVID-19. Study summary: The study drew acute and convalescent COVID-19 samples from the United States, Italy and Spain. Sources were T cells, B-cell-depleted T cells, or PBMCs; the material itself was cDNA or gDNA.

Seattle researchers signed up patients amid active infection and tracked them longitudinally. As originally analysed: Researchers report that nucleated cell counts were estimated from reference gene primer amplification. TCRdb keeps only in-frame clones here, not all; method: immunoSEQ multiplex PCR. The V and J calls and clone size come from that table; D and trimming were worked out from the DNA. Among about 340,000 clones listed, about nine tenths were seen once. The ends were cut back, 6 bases at V and 10 bases at J, with 7 bases in the middle. Germline V gene lookup returns CDR1 SNHLY and CDR2 FYNNEI. The CDR3 spans 10 residues.

V usage is TRBV2 and J usage is TRBJ2-1; D may be TRBD1 (6 bases). The sequencing sample was made of peripheral blood. This receptor was obtained from a woman between 45 and 60 years old with COVID-19, enrolled during active disease. CDR3 amino acids: CASSDREQFF. Written as DNA, the CDR3 is TGTGCCAGCAGCGACAGGGAGCAGTTCTTC.